These T cell receptor beta chains were read from a single sample in a study of shared clonotypes between healthy human individuals. Here immunoSEQ multiplex PCR was the method, and the copy in TCRdb shows in-frame clones only, minus some. The table shows about 2,500,000 clones, with 85% to 95% occurring only once. The sample was naive CD4+ T cells sorted from blood. The receptors stem from a man between 18 and 29 years old in good health. The CDR3 runs from the conserved cysteine through the conserved F or W. The order of the fields is V gene, J gene, clone size, CDR3 protein. Some rows have no size entry. The others give once, few or many, or a class for an expanded clone.

V: TRBV30; J: TRBJ1-5; size: few; CDR3: CAWSYAGGRNQPQHF
V: TRBV5-1; J: TRBJ2-1; size: .; CDR3: CASSLATSGGSNEQFF
V: TRBV11-2; J: TRBJ1-3; size: .; CDR3: CASSPGQGANTIYF
V: TRBV4-1; J: TRBJ1-6; size: .; CDR3: CASSLLTGTGNSPLHF
V: TRBV19; J: TRBJ1-3; size: .; CDR3: CASSPGLLGNTIYF
V: TRBV6-4; J: TRBJ1-1; size: .; CDR3: CASSDHGQGWTEAFF
V: TRBV5-5; J: TRBJ2-3; size: .; CDR3: CASSPPGTGGTDTQYF
V: TRBV30; J: TRBJ1-5; size: .; CDR3: CAWSGGQGGNQPQHF
V: TRBV27; J: TRBJ2-7; size: .; CDR3: CASSEPKKGSSEQYF
V: TRBV2; J: TRBJ2-3; size: .; CDR3: CASSPLAGGPDTQYF
V: TRBV6-1; J: TRBJ2-5; size: .; CDR3: CASRARGTETQYF
V: TRBV5-1; J: TRBJ2-1; size: .; CDR3: CASSLARDGPKFF
V: TRBV5-4; J: TRBJ2-1; size: once; CDR3: CASSLSSGRSYNEQFF
V: TRBV28; J: TRBJ2-7; size: once; CDR3: CASTFTAFSYEQYF
V: TRBV6-6; J: TRBJ2-7; size: .; CDR3: CASSLDRGNEQYF
V: TRBV6-5; J: TRBJ1-2; size: .; CDR3: CASSPDHGGSYGYTF
V: TRBV7-9; J: TRBJ2-1; size: .; CDR3: CASSLTRTDSYNEQFF